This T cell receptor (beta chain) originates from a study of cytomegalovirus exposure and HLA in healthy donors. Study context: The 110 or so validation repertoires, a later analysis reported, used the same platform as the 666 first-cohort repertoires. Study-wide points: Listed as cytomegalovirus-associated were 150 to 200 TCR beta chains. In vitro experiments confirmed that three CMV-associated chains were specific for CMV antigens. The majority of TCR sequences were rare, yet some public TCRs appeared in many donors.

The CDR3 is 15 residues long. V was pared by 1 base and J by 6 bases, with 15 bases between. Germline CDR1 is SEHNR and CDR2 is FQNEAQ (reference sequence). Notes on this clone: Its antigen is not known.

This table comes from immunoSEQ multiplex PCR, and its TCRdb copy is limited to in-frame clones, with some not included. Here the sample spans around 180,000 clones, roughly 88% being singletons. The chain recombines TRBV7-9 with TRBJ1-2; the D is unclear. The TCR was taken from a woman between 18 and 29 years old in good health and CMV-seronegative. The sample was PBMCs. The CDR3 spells CASSLVGQSTHGYTF. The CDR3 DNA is TGTGCCAGCAGCTTAGTGGGCCAGAGCACCCATGGCTACACCTTC.